The rows below give T cell receptor beta chains drawn from one sample of a study of T-cell reconstitution after alpha-beta-depleted transplantation in children. TCRdb ran MiXCR on the PCR reads and lists one entry per CDR3 protein. The profile shows over 200,000 distinct CDR3 sequences, approximately 10% of them singletons. The sample here was PBMCs, taken before TCRalphabeta/CD19-depleted stem cell transplant. The receptors come from a child under two years old with acute myeloid leukemia, due to receive a stem cell transplant. Each CDR3 is given with its conserved first and last residue. The D gene is left open where the match is weak. Some rows mark clone size as missing; the rest say once, few, many or name a class of expanded clone.

V	J	D	size	DNA	CDR3
TRBV5-8	TRBJ2-1	TRBD2	NA	TGTGCCAGCAGCACCCTGCTGGGTGGCGGGAGTAGTGAGCAGTTCTTC	CASSTLLGGGSSEQFF
TRBV20-1	TRBJ2-3	NA	many	TGCAGTGCTAGAGCCTGGGGAAGAAGCACAGATACGCAGTATTTT	CSARAWGRSTDTQYF
TRBV6-5	TRBJ2-5	NA	many	TGTGCCAGCAGTTCCCGGGACGGGCAAGAGACCCAGTACTTC	CASSSRDGQETQYF
TRBV28	TRBJ2-3	TRBD2	many	TGTGCCAGCAAGCGGGAACCCACAGATACGCAGTATTTT	CASKREPTDTQYF
TRBV11-2	TRBJ1-2	NA	many	TGTGCCAGCAGCTTCGGGGTCTTAGATAACTATGGCTACACCTTC	CASSFGVLDNYGYTF
TRBV12-3/TRBV12-4	TRBJ2-7	NA	many	TGTGCCAGCAGTTTAGCGCTAGACCGATACGAGCAGTACTTC	CASSLALDRYEQYF
TRBV29-1	TRBJ2-3	NA	many	TGCAGCGTTCCTCGGGAAGGCGGAGATACGCAGTATTTT	CSVPREGGDTQYF
TRBV20-1	TRBJ2-1	TRBD2	few	TGCAGTGCTAGAGATTTTGAGGGAGGGCGCAATGAGCAGTTCTTC	CSARDFEGGRNEQFF
TRBV7-2	TRBJ1-2	NA	many	TGTGCCAGCAGCTTAGGTGGGGATTCCTATGGCTACACCTTC	CASSLGGDSYGYTF
TRBV7-2	TRBJ2-1	NA	many	TGTGCCAGCAGCTTGGGGGTATCATATGAGCAGTTCTTC	CASSLGVSYEQFF